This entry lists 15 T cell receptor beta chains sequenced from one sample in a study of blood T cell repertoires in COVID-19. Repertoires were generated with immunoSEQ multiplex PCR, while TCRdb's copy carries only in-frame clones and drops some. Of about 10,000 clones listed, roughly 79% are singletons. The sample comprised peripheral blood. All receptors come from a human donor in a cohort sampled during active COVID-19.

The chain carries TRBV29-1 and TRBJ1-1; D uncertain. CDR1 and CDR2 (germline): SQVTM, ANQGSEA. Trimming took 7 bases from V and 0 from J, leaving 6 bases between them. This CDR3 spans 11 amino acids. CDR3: CSGYMNTEAFF. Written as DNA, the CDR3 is TGCAGCGGGTACATGAACACTGAAGCTTTCTTT.

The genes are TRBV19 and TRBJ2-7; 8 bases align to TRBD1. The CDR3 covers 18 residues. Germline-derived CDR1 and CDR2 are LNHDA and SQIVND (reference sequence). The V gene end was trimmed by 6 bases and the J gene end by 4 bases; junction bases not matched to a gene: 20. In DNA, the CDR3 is TGTGCCAGTAGCCACCGATCCGGGAATTCAGGGGGCACGTACGAGCAGTACTTC. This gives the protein CASSHRSGNSGGTYEQYF.

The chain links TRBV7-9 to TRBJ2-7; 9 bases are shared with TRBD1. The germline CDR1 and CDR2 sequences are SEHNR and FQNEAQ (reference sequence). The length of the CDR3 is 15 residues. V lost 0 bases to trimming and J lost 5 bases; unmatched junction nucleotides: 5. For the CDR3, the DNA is TGTGCCAGCAGCTTAGCTTACAGGGGGCAAGACGAGCAGTACTTC. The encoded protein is CASSLAYRGQDEQYF.

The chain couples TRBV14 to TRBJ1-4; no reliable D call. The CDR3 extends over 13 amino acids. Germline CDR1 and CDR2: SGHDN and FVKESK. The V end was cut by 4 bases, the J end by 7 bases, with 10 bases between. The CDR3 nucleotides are TGTGCCAGCAGCCGTAGCGCCGCTGAAAAACTGTTTTTT. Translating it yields CASSRSAAEKLFF.

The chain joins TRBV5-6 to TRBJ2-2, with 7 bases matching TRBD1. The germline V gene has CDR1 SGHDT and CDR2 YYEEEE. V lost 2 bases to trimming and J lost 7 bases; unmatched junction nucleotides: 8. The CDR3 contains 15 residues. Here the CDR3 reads CASSLQGRIFGELFF. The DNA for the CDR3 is TGTGCCAGCAGCTTACAGGGGAGAATTTTCGGGGAGCTGTTTTTT.

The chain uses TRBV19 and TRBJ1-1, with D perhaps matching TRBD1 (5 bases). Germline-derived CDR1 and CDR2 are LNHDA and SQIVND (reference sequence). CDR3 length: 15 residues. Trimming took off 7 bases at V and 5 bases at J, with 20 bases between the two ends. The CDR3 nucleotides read TGTGCCAGTACCTCCGGTGGCAGGGCGGGAACTGAAGCTTTCTTT. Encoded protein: CASTSGGRAGTEAFF.

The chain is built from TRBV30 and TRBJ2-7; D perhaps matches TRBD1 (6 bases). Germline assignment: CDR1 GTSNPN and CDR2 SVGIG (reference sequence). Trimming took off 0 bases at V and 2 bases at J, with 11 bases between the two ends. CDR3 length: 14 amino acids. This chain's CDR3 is CAWSVAGAAYEQYF. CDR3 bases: TGTGCCTGGAGTGTTGCAGGGGCTGCCTACGAGCAGTACTTC.

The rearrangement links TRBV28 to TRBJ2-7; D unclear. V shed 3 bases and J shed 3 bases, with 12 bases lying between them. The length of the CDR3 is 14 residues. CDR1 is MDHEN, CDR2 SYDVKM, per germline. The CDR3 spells CASSFTLESYEQYF. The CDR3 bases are TGTGCCAGCAGTTTCACATTGGAGAGCTACGAGCAGTACTTC. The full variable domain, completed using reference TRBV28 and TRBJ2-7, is DVKVTQSSRYLVKRTGEKVFLECVQDMDHENMFWYRQDPGLGLRLIYFSYDVKMKEKGDIPEGYSVSREKKERFSLILESASTNQTSMYLCASSFTLESYEQYFGPGTRLTVT.

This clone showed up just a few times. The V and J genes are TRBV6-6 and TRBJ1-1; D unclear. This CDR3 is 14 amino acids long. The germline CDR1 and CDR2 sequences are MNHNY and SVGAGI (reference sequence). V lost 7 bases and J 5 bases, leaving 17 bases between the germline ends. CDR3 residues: CASKLGYSWTEAFF. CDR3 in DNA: TGTGCCAGCAAATTGGGTTACAGTTGGACTGAAGCTTTCTTT.

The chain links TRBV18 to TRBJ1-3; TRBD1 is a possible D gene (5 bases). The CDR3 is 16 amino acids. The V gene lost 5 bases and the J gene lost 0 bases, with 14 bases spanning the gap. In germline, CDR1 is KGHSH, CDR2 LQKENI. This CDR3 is CASSAQDSTSGNTIYF. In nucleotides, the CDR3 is TGTGCCAGCTCAGCGCAAGACAGTACCTCTGGAAACACCATATATTTT. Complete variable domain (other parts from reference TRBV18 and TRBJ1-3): NAGVMQNPRHLVRRRGQEARLRCSPMKGHSHVYWYRQLPEEGLKFMVYLQKENIIDESGMPKERFSAEFPKEGPSILRIQQVVRGDSAAYFCASSAQDSTSGNTIYFGEGSWLTVV.

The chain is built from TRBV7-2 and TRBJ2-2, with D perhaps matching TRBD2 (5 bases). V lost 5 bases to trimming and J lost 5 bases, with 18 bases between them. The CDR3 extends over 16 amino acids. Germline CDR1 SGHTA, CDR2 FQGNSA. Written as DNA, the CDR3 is TGTGCCAGCAGCCCTCTTACGGGGAGAAATACCGGGGAGCTGTTTTTT. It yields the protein CASSPLTGRNTGELFF.

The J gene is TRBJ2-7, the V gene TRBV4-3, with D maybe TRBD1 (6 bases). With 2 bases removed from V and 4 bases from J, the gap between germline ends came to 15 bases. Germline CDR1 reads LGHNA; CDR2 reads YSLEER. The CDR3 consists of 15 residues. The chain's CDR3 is CASSQSRRDMYEQYF. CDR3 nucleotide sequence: TGCGCCAGCAGCCAAAGCCGTCGGGACATGTACGAGCAGTACTTC.

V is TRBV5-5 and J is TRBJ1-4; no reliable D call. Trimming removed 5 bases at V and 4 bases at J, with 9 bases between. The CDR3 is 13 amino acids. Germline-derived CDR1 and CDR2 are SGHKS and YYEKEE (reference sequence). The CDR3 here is CASRFGINEKLFF. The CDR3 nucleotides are TGTGCCAGCAGATTCGGGATTAATGAAAAACTGTTTTTT.

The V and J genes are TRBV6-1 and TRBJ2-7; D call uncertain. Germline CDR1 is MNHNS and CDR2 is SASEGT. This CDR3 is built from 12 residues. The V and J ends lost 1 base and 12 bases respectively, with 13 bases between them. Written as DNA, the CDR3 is TGTGCCAGCAGTGAAGGGGTAACCCCGGGGTACTTC. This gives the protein CASSEGVTPGYF.

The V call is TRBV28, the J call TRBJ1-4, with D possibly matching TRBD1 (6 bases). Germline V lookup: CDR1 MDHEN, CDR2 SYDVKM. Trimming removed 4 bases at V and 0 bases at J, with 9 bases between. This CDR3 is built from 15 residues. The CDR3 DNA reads TGTGCCAGCAGTTCCCAGGGGACAACTAATGAAAAACTGTTTTTT. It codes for CASSSQGTTNEKLFF.